Listed below are T cell receptor beta chains from one sample, sequenced in a study of T cells expressing NK-cell markers. TCRdb re-called the 5' RACE reads and catalogs CDR3 proteins one per entry, DNA excluded. With fewer than 400,000 distinct CDR3 sequences in the sample, the ten largest clones hold roughly 5.4%. The sample was blood T cells: a sorted CD56 or NKG2C T cell subset, CD4+ or CD8+ T cells, or bulk PBMC T cells (not recorded which). The receptors were gathered from a man aged 18-70 years in good health. Each CDR3 is given with its conserved first and last residue.

CDR3 | V | length | J
CASRALLSSYNEQFF | TRBV28 | 15 | TRBJ2-1
CASSLGSGLREQYF | TRBV5-5 | 14 | TRBJ2-7
CASSKALSSLTGGTGELFF | TRBV21-1 | 19 | TRBJ2-2
CASSPLPGASSGANVLTF | TRBV18 | 18 | TRBJ2-6
CASSVLADNNEQFF | TRBV5-1 | 14 | TRBJ2-1
CASSDQGWEEKLFF | TRBV6-1 | 14 | TRBJ1-4
CSASRWGDTDTQYF | TRBV20-1 | 14 | TRBJ2-3
CASSLRKGPSGELFF | TRBV7-9 | 15 | TRBJ2-2
CASSYPKGGNYGYTF | TRBV6-2/TRBV6-3 | 15 | TRBJ1-2
CASSRLPYQETQYF | TRBV4-1 | 14 | TRBJ2-5
CASSQSWGAVTGELFF | TRBV3-1 | 16 | TRBJ2-2
CASSLRMNQPQHF | TRBV6-1 | 13 | TRBJ1-5
CASSPDDSGTEAFF | TRBV6-7 | 14 | TRBJ1-1
CATSRDPGQGNQETQYF | TRBV15 | 17 | TRBJ2-5
CASSRGGSGTNEKLFF | TRBV5-4 | 16 | TRBJ1-4
CASSRSQGYQETQYF | TRBV18 | 15 | TRBJ2-5
CASRQGSFGELFF | TRBV5-1 | 13 | TRBJ2-2
CASSTSGRNQPQHF | TRBV12-3/TRBV12-4 | 14 | TRBJ1-5
CASSWGPGLSSYEQYF | TRBV7-9 | 16 | TRBJ2-7
CATRRAPTYEQYF | TRBV15 | 13 | TRBJ2-7
CASGQSYGRTDTQYF | TRBV12-5 | 15 | TRBJ2-3
CASSLGRSSYNSPLHF | TRBV12-3/TRBV12-4 | 16 | TRBJ1-6
CASRRTEAAQAFF | TRBV2 | 13 | TRBJ1-1
CASSTAGAGGYEQFF | TRBV6-2/TRBV6-3 | 15 | TRBJ2-1
CASSLSRTGQETQYF | TRBV7-2 | 15 | TRBJ2-5
CASRSTVSPLHF | TRBV6-5 | 12 | TRBJ1-6
CASSARQGLTTQYF | TRBV11-1 | 14 | TRBJ2-5
CAVGQGVYADTQYF | TRBV10-3 | 14 | TRBJ2-3
CSATNGLRGAIVSYEQYF | TRBV20-1 | 18 | TRBJ2-7
CASSLFGGHEQYF | TRBV11-2 | 13 | TRBJ2-7
CASSPSRGLQPQHF | TRBV18 | 14 | TRBJ1-5
CASSVGPGGHYEQYF | TRBV9 | 15 | TRBJ2-7
CASSLGTSRRHKNIQYF | TRBV7-8 | 17 | TRBJ2-4
CASSVGGAGQETQYF | TRBV2 | 15 | TRBJ2-5
CASSHRAQPWGETQYF | TRBV14 | 16 | TRBJ2-5
CASNDRGAITGELFF | TRBV6-2/TRBV6-3 | 15 | TRBJ2-2
CASSQVVSGTHIRGETQYF | TRBV3-1 | 19 | TRBJ2-5
CASSLVPGATDTQYF | TRBV7-6 | 15 | TRBJ2-3